This is a list of T cell receptor beta chains from one sample in a study of beta chain bispecific antibodies for T cell cancers. TCRdb itself ran the 5' RACE reads through MiXCR, one entry per CDR3 protein. Here the sample spans 20,000 to 25,000 distinct CDR3 sequences, over 2% being singletons. Their target antigens are unknown. Material: healthy donor T cells cultured with leukemia cells. These receptors were taken from a human donor in good health. Some clones in this sample may be carry-over from other donors' samples. Both conserved end residues are part of each CDR3. D genes are given only for firm matches. Expanded clones are given a class, and other clones once, few, many or no size at all.

many,TRBV10-3,TRBJ1-5,TRBD1,TGTGCCATCAGTGAGTGGGGGACAGGGTCAAATCAGCCCCAGCATTTT,CAISEWGTGSNQPQHF
many,TRBV4-1,TRBJ1-5,-,TGCGCCAGCAGCCAAGTCTCAACTTGGGGCAATCAGCCCCAGCATTTT,CASSQVSTWGNQPQHF
many,TRBV2,TRBJ2-7,-,TGTGCCAGCAGTGAAAATGTAGTCGTCAGGGCCCACGAGCAGTACTTC,CASSENVVVRAHEQYF
medium-sized,TRBV12-3/TRBV12-4,TRBJ2-7,TRBD1,TGTGCCAGCAGTTCCGGGACAGACTACGAGCAGTACTTC,CASSSGTDYEQYF
many,TRBV20-1,TRBJ2-7,TRBD1,TGCAGTGCTCAGGGACAGGAGAGCTCCTACGAGCAGTACTTC,CSAQGQESSYEQYF
many,TRBV10-3,TRBJ1-5,-,TGTGCCATCAGTGAGTCGACAGCGTCAGAGCCCCAGCATTTT,CAISESTASEPQHF
many,TRBV29-1,TRBJ2-3,-,TGCAGCGTTGAAAGCGAGGGTAGGAGCACAGATACGCAGTATTTT,CSVESEGRSTDTQYF
many,TRBV10-3,TRBJ2-5,-,TGTGCCATCAGTGAGTCGAAGTTTGTGACCCAGTACTTC,CAISESKFVTQYF
many,TRBV5-1,TRBJ2-1,-,TGCGCCAGCAGCGAAGGCTCCTACAATGAGCAGTTCTTC,CASSEGSYNEQFF
many,TRBV6-5,TRBJ1-6,TRBD1,TGTGCCAGCAGTCCGGTTGGGACAGGGGACTCCTATAATTCACCCCTCCACTTT,CASSPVGTGDSYNSPLHF
many,TRBV20-1,TRBJ1-3,-,TGCAGTGCTACTCCGGGACTTGGGCGGGACACCATATATTTT,CSATPGLGRDTIYF
few,TRBV19,TRBJ1-1,-,TGTGCCAGTAGTATACGGCGTGGAGTGAGTGAAGCTTTCTTT,CASSIRRGVSEAFF
many,TRBV27,TRBJ2-1,TRBD1,TGTGCCAGCAACATCAGGACAGGGTCTAACAATGAGCAGTTCTTC,CASNIRTGSNNEQFF
many,TRBV5-6,TRBJ2-1,-,TGTGCCAGCAGCCTGCGGACTTACAATGAGCAGTTCTTC,CASSLRTYNEQFF
many,TRBV28,TRBJ2-1,-,TGTGCCAGCAGTCTCACAGGGCGGGGTGAGCAGTTCTTC,CASSLTGRGEQFF
many,TRBV29-1,TRBJ1-1,-,TGCAGCGTTCGAAGGTCTGAATTCGAAGCTTTCTTT,CSVRRSEFEAFF
-,TRBV29-1,TRBJ1-1,-,TGCAGCGTAGAATCCGGGACACCGAACACTGAAGCTTTCTTT,CSVESGTPNTEAFF
many,TRBV9,TRBJ2-5,TRBD1,TGTGCCAGCAGCGTAAGGGGGCAAGAGCAAGAGACCCAGTACTTC,CASSVRGQEQETQYF
many,TRBV4-1,TRBJ2-7,-,TGCGCCAGCAGCCAAAACACGGGATACGAGCAGTACTTC,CASSQNTGYEQYF
many,TRBV5-1,TRBJ1-3,-,TGCGCCAGCAGCTTGATGGGGAGCTCTGGAAACACCATATATTTT,CASSLMGSSGNTIYF
few,TRBV11-2,TRBJ2-7,-,TGTGCCAGCAGCCGCCTTGACAGTCGGGGCGAGCAGTACTTC,CASSRLDSRGEQYF
many,TRBV7-9,TRBJ2-5,-,TGTGCCAGCAGCTTTACAAGCGAAGAGACCCAGTACTTC,CASSFTSEETQYF
many,TRBV13,TRBJ2-1,TRBD2,TGTGCCAGCAGCTCGCTAGCGGGGGGGCCTGGTGAGCAGTTCTTC,CASSSLAGGPGEQFF
many,TRBV11-2,TRBJ1-1,-,TGTGCCACCCGGGACGCCGTTGAAGCTTTCTTT,CATRDAVEAFF
-,TRBV11-2,TRBJ2-7,-,TGTGCCAGCAGCTCCTTTGGATACTCCCCTGGCGAGCAGTACTTC,CASSSFGYSPGEQYF
many,TRBV28,TRBJ2-5,TRBD2,TGTGCCACCCGGCCCCAATTAGCAGGAATTAGCGGGGGACAAGAGACCCAGTACTTC,CATRPQLAGISGGQETQYF
many,TRBV11-3,TRBJ2-1,-,TGTGCCAGCAGCTTAGGAACCGCAACCTACAATGAGCAGTTCTTC,CASSLGTATYNEQFF
many,TRBV29-1,TRBJ2-5,-,TGCAGCGTTGTGTCGGACATCCAAGAGACCCAGTACTTC,CSVVSDIQETQYF
many,TRBV2,TRBJ2-1,-,TGTGCCAGCAGTGAAGAAAGGAGCTCCTACAATGAGCAGTTCTTC,CASSEERSSYNEQFF
few,TRBV11-2,TRBJ2-2,TRBD2,TGTGCCAGCAGCTCGACTAGCGGATCGAACACCGGGGAGCTGTTTTTT,CASSSTSGSNTGELFF
-,TRBV30,TRBJ2-1,TRBD1,TGTGCCTGGAGTGAAGGACAGGGGGCCAATGAGCAGTTCTTC,CAWSEGQGANEQFF
many,TRBV20-1,TRBJ2-3,-,TGCAGTGCTCCCACACAAGGTGGGTGGACAGATACGCAGTATTTT,CSAPTQGGWTDTQYF
many,TRBV12-3/TRBV12-4,TRBJ2-1,TRBD1,TGTGCCAGCAGTTCACCGGGACAGGGAAGGGTTGAGCAGTTCTTC,CASSSPGQGRVEQFF
many,TRBV7-8,TRBJ2-6,-,TGTGCCAGCAGCGCACCAGGGTTTGGGGCCAACGTCCTGACTTTC,CASSAPGFGANVLTF
many,TRBV7-2,TRBJ2-1,TRBD2,TGTGCCAGCAGCCTCCCTAGCGGGGGGGCGTTTAAGTTCTTC,CASSLPSGGAFKFF
many,TRBV7-6,TRBJ2-5,-,TGTGCCAGCAGCTCAACCCCCCGAGAGACCCAGTACTTC,CASSSTPRETQYF
many,TRBV11-3,TRBJ2-1,TRBD1,TGTGCCAGCAGCTTAGGACAGGGTAGCAATGAGCAGTTCTTC,CASSLGQGSNEQFF
many,TRBV5-6,TRBJ2-2,TRBD1,TGTGCCAGCAGCTTGTTAGCTGGGACAGGGAACACCGGGGAGCTGTTTTTT,CASSLLAGTGNTGELFF
many,TRBV4-1,TRBJ1-2,-,TGCGCCAGCAGCGAGCAGACCAGTACTAACTATGGCTACACCTTC,CASSEQTSTNYGYTF
many,TRBV11-2,TRBJ2-5,-,TGTGCCAGCAGCTTGGAGGCGTGGGAGACCCAGTACTTC,CASSLEAWETQYF
medium-sized,TRBV2,TRBJ2-3,-,TGTGCCAGCAGCGACACAGCAGGGGGCACAGATACGCAGTATTTT,CASSDTAGGTDTQYF
many,TRBV5-1,TRBJ1-6,-,TGCGCCAGCAGCCTCCAAGGGGGGGAGACCTATAATTCACCCCTCCACTTT,CASSLQGGETYNSPLHF
few,TRBV19,TRBJ2-1,TRBD2,TGTGCCAGTACCCCGGCGGGACTAGCGTTTAATGAGCAGTTCTTC,CASTPAGLAFNEQFF
few,TRBV20-1,TRBJ2-1,-,TGCAGTGCTAGAAGAGCCGGGGGCAATGAGCAGTTCTTC,CSARRAGGNEQFF
many,TRBV11-2,TRBJ2-7,-,TGTGCCAGCAGCTCTCTGGACGGATCCTACGAGCAGTACTTC,CASSSLDGSYEQYF
many,TRBV28,TRBJ2-7,TRBD2,TGTGCCAGCAGGGGGGGGGAAGGGTACGAGCAGTACTTC,CASRGGEGYEQYF
many,TRBV19,TRBJ1-2,-,TGTGCCACCCTTGCAGGCTCTAACTATGGCTACACCTTC,CATLAGSNYGYTF
many,TRBV16,TRBJ1-1,-,TGTGCCAGCAGCCCTCAGCCGAAGAACACTGAAGCTTTCTTT,CASSPQPKNTEAFF